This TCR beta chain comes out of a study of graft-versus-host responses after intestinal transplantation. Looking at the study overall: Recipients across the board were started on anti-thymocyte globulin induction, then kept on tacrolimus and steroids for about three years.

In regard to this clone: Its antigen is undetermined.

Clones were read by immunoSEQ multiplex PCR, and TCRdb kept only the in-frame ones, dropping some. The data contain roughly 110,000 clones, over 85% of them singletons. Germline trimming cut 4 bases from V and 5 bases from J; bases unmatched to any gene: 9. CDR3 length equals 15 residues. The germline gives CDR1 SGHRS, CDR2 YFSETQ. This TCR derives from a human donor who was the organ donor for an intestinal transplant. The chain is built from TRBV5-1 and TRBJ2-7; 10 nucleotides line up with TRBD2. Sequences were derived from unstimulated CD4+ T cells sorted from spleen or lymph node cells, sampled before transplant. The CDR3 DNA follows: TGCGCCAGCAGCCCCCTAGCGGGAGAGCGGCACGAGCAGTACTTC. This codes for CASSPLAGERHEQYF.